This T cell receptor beta chain was sequenced during a study of persistence of HIV-infected CD4 T cells. Study conclusions and caveats: Antigen-responding cells were enriched for degenerate expanded CDR3beta sequences.

The stimulus was an HIV-1 Gag 15-mer peptide pool, about 1 ug/peptide/mL. CD4+ T cells upregulating both CD40 ligand and CD69 were sorted as responding cells. With 0 bases removed from V and 7 bases from J, the gap between germline ends came to 8 bases. The germline gives CDR1 SGHKS, CDR2 YYEKEE (reference sequence). This CDR3 is 13 amino acids long. Sequencing used immunoSEQ version 4 in survey mode. Libraries were prepared by immunoSEQ multiplex PCR; TCRdb keeps only in-frame clonotypes and omits some of them. The table lists under 20,000 clones, over 55% of them singletons, with approximately 2% in the top ten. Concerning this clone: The antigen is not known.

The material sequenced was CD4+ T cells sorted from PBMCs after 18-hour stimulation, taken from a patient who received antiretroviral therapy. V gene TRBV5-5 combines with J gene TRBJ1-5; D is uncertain. The sequence derives from an adult woman with HIV who was CMV-seropositive. CDR3 protein: CASSLAVHQPQHF. The CDR3 nucleotides read TGTGCCAGCAGCTTGGCAGTACACCAGCCCCAGCATTTT.